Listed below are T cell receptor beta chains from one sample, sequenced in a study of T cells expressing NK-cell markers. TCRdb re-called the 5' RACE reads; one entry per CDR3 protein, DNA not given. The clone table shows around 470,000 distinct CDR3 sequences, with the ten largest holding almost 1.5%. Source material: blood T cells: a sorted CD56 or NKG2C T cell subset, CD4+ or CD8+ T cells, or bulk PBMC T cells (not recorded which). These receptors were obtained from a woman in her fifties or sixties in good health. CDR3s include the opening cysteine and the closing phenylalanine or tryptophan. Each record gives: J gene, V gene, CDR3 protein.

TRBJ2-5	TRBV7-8	CASRQSGREWGETQYF
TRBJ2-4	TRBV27	CASSLGQALGIQYF
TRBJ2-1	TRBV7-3	CASSLRSGGSEQFF
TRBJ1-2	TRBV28	CASRAGNYGYTF
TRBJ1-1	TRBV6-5	CASSWEGMNTEAFF
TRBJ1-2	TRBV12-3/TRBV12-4	CASGHRRFYGYTF
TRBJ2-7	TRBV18	CASSPNRGINEQYF
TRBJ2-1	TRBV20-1	CSAGPIAGGPQEQFF
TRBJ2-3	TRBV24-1	CATSAGLNTDTQYF
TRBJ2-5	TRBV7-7	CASSLALAGVGETQYF
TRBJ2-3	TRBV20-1	CSAQPGLAGGSDTQYF
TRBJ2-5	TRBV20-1	CSAGGTSVPHTQYF
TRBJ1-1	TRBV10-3	CAIKLTGGSSGTEAFF
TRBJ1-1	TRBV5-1	CASSAGGRDTEAFF
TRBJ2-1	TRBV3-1	CASSQLRPPNEQFF
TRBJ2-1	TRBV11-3	CASRQGPPTTNEQFF
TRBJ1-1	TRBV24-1	CATADMLNTEAFF